Below, 2 T cell receptor beta chains from the same sample are listed, as sequenced in a study of regulatory T cells. Amplification used 52 TRBV primers and 13 TRBJ primers. Sequencing used immunoSEQ multiplex PCR; TCRdb keeps in-frame clones, though not all of them. The sample records just over 20,000 clones, roughly 93% being singletons. Sequencing was carried out using CD8+ T cells sorted from blood. Receptors were obtained from a child aged 2 to 10 with CD3G deficiency.

CDR3 bases: TGTGCTAGTGGCCCTCGGGGGTACACAGATACGCAGTATTTT. This gives the protein CASGPRGYTDTQYF. The rearrangement links TRBV12-5 to TRBJ2-3; a weak D match, TRBD2 (6 bases). With 6 bases removed from V and 2 bases from J, the gap between germline ends came to 12 bases. The CDR3 is made up of 14 amino acids. Germline V lookup: CDR1 LGHNT, CDR2 FRNRAP.

V usage is TRBV6-6 and J usage is TRBJ1-5; no firm D call. Trimming cost V 2 bases and J 5 bases, with 7 bases left between them. CDR3 length: 13 residues. CDR1 and CDR2 from the germline V gene are MNHNY and SVGAGI (reference sequence). The CDR3 sequence is CASSYAPHQPQHF. DNA for the CDR3: TGTGCCAGCAGTTACGCCCCCCATCAGCCCCAGCATTTT.